This T cell receptor (beta chain) originates from a study of T cell responses to AZD1222 COVID-19 vaccine. Regarding the study as a whole: Just a handful of AZD1222 recipients were seropositive at baseline. Rises in breadth and depth of Spike-specific TCRs came after two AZD1222 doses. A mostly white British donor set with more females was recruited, and clonal diversity was possibly underestimated.

As for this clone: The antigen is unknown.

Deletions cut 3 bases from V and 1 base from J, with 11 bases between. CDR1 and CDR2 (germline): SGHNT, YYREEE (reference sequence). This CDR3 comprises 15 residues. The assay was immunoSEQ multiplex PCR, and TCRdb's table has in-frame clones only and misses some. The sample contains 150,000 to 200,000 clones, approximately 87% of which appear only once. The chain joins TRBV5-4 to TRBJ2-1, with D maybe TRBD2 (5 bases). The TCR originated in an adult who received the AZD1222 COVID-19 vaccine. The specimen was peripheral blood, collected 28 days after the second AZD1222 dose. The CDR3 DNA is TGTGCCAGCAGCTCCGGACTGAAGTCCTACAATGAGCAGTTCTTC. It specifies CASSSGLKSYNEQFF.